The 21 T cell receptor beta chains given below trace back to one sample, sequenced in a study of glioma-infiltrating T cells after dendritic cell vaccination. Time point defined: after dendritic cell vaccination, including at tumor progression/relapse. TCRdb keeps only in-frame clones here, not all; method: immunoSEQ multiplex PCR. The table shows tens of thousands of clones, with over 80% occurring only once. Sequenced material: blood, taken after dendritic cell vaccination. The receptors here all came from a human donor with glioblastoma.

This clone was seen a few times. V is TRBV6-6 and J is TRBJ1-1; no firm D call. The CDR3 spans 13 residues. Germline CDR1 MNHNY, CDR2 SVGAGI (reference sequence). V was shortened by 6 bases and J by 0 bases, with 8 bases between the two germline ends. The CDR3 is CASSGRMNTEAFF. CDR3 bases: TGTGCCAGCAGCGGGAGAATGAACACTGAAGCTTTCTTT.

This rearrangement joins TRBV9 to TRBJ1-1; D may be TRBD1 (6 bases). Germline CDR1 is SGDLS and CDR2 is YYNGEE. The V gene lost 4 bases and the J gene lost 7 bases, with 14 bases spanning the gap. This CDR3 comprises 13 residues. The CDR3 DNA follows: TGTGCCAGCAGCACCACAGGGATTGGTGAAGCTTTCTTT. Its translation is CASSTTGIGEAFF.

This chain connects TRBV4-2 to TRBJ2-7; TRBD1 aligns across 9 bases. With 2 bases clipped from V and 6 bases from J, the junction kept 8 bases outside the gene matches. The CDR3 spans 15 residues. Germline assignment: CDR1 LGHNA and CDR2 YNFKEQ. The CDR3 nucleotides are TGTGCCAGCAGCCAAACGGGACAGGGACGGTTCGAGCAGTACTTC. This translates into CASSQTGQGRFEQYF.

V gene TRBV9 combines with J gene TRBJ2-3, with no clear D. Trimming cost V 6 bases and J 2 bases, with 13 bases left between them. This CDR3 spans 14 amino acids. Per germline, CDR1 SGDLS and CDR2 YYNGEE. For the CDR3, the DNA is TGTGCCAGCACCGAACTGATAAACACAGATACGCAGTATTTT. It is translated as CASTELINTDTQYF.

The chain couples TRBV28 to TRBJ1-1; 7 nucleotides match TRBD1. CDR3 length equals 15 residues. Germline V gene data show CDR1 as MDHEN and CDR2 as SYDVKM. J lost 2 bases, V lost 5 bases, and 8 bases had no gene match. The CDR3 DNA follows: TGTGCCAGCAGTACAGACGGGACAGATAACACTGAAGCTTTCTTT. Protein product: CASSTDGTDNTEAFF. The complete variable domain, with remaining parts taken from reference TRBV28 and TRBJ1-1, reads DVKVTQSSRYLVKRTGEKVFLECVQDMDHENMFWYRQDPGLGLRLIYFSYDVKMKEKGDIPEGYSVSREKKERFSLILESASTNQTSMYLCASSTDGTDNTEAFFGQGTRLTVV.

This clone appeared a few times. The J gene is TRBJ1-5, the V gene TRBV7-8, with TRBD1 matching 7 bases. The CDR3 runs 17 residues. The trim removed 1 base at V and 2 bases at J, leaving 8 bases unmatched. CDR1 and CDR2 (germline): SGHVS, FQNEAQ. CDR3 sequence reads: CASSLGTGVERNQPQHF. The CDR3 DNA follows: TGTGCCAGCAGCTTAGGTACAGGGGTCGAACGCAATCAGCCCCAGCATTTT.

This clone was detected only a few times. CDR3 in amino acids: CASSGAGGDSRTQYF. The DNA for the CDR3 is TGTGCCAGCAGTGGGGCGGGGGGGGATTCAAGGACCCAGTACTTC. The chain links TRBV2 to TRBJ2-5; 9 nucleotides align to TRBD2. Germline CDR1 reads SNHLY; CDR2 reads FYNNEI. V shed 4 bases and J 7 bases; nucleotides not matched to a gene: 10. There are 15 residues in the CDR3.

The chain recombines TRBV19 with TRBJ2-7; 7 bases fit TRBD1. Germline V CDR1 and CDR2: LNHDA, SQIVND (reference sequence). This CDR3 has 14 amino acids. The V segment lost 4 bases and the J segment 5 bases; nucleotides outside the gene matches: 8. CDR3 protein: CASSRSGTVDEQYF. The CDR3 DNA sequence: TGTGCCAGTAGTAGGTCCGGGACAGTCGACGAGCAGTACTTC.

The rearrangement links TRBV29-1 to TRBJ2-3; 12 bases fit TRBD1. Looked up from germline, CDR1 is SQVTM and CDR2 is ANQGSEA. The trim removed 8 bases at V and 5 bases at J, leaving 14 bases unmatched. CDR3 size: 16 residues. The CDR3 DNA reads TGCAGCTCTGACGGGGGACAGGGGGCGAGGTTAGATACGCAGTATTTT. Amino acid sequence: CSSDGGQGARLDTQYF.

The V and J genes are TRBV7-2 and TRBJ2-2, with TRBD1 matching over 7 bases. In germline, CDR1 is SGHTA, CDR2 FQGNSA. The CDR3 length is 15 residues. V was pared by 5 bases and J by 5 bases, with 8 bases of the junction left unmatched. DNA for the CDR3: TGTGCCAGCAGCCCAGGGCAGGGGGAGACCGGGGAGCTGTTTTTT. Translation gives CASSPGQGETGELFF.

The chain couples TRBV6-5 to TRBJ2-1, with TRBD2 as a possible D gene (6 bases). Germline values: CDR1 MNHEY, CDR2 SVGAGI. CDR3 length: 15 residues. Trimming removed 4 bases from V and 2 bases from J, with 12 bases in between. DNA of the CDR3: TGTGCCAGCAGTTGGCGGGACGGCACCTACAATGAGCAGTTCTTC. This gives the protein CASSWRDGTYNEQFF.

The chain combines TRBV5-1 with TRBJ1-3; a weak D match, TRBD1 (6 bases). The V gene's germline CDR1 is SGHRS and CDR2 YFSETQ. This CDR3 contains 16 residues. V lost 0 bases and J lost 8, with 18 bases in between. CDR3 sequence reads: CASSLAGGQDGDTIYF. CDR3 sequence (DNA): TGCGCCAGCAGCTTGGCTGGGGGCCAGGATGGGGACACCATATATTTT. The full variable domain, rest sourced from reference TRBV5-1 and TRBJ1-3, is KAGVTQTPRYLIKTRGQQVTLSCSPISGHRSVSWYQQTPGQGLQFLFEYFSETQRNKGNFPGRFSGRQFSNSRSEMNVSTLELGDSALYLCASSLAGGQDGDTIYFGEGSWLTVV.

The rearrangement uses TRBV9 and TRBJ2-1, with D unresolved. The CDR3 extends over 11 amino acids. Between the trimmed V and J ends, which lost 3 bases and 5 bases, there was a span of 3 bases. Germline V CDR1 and CDR2: SGDLS, YYNGEE. The DNA for the CDR3 is TGTGCCAGCAGCGCAGACAATGAGCAGTTCTTC. Translating gives CASSADNEQFF.

This clone was observed a single time. The chain recombines TRBV11-2 with TRBJ1-2, with 7 bases identical to TRBD1. This CDR3 is 14 amino acids long. V lost 4 bases and J lost 4; bases outside the gene matches: 6. Germline CDR1 and CDR2: SGHAT and FQNNGV. The CDR3 protein is CASSSTGSFYGYTF. Here the CDR3 DNA reads TGTGCCAGCAGCTCGACAGGGAGTTTCTATGGCTACACCTTC.

This clone was observed once. The gene calls are TRBV30 and TRBJ1-5, with D tentatively TRBD1 (5 bases). CDR1 is GTSNPN and CDR2 is SVGIG in the germline V gene (reference sequence). There are 14 residues in the CDR3. Trimming shortened V by 3 bases and J by 6 bases, and 15 bases separated the two germline ends. The CDR3 loop is CAWSLGEYGQPQHF. DNA of the CDR3: TGTGCCTGGAGCCTAGGGGAATACGGTCAGCCCCAGCATTTT. Full variable domain (missing parts from reference TRBV30 and TRBJ1-5): SQTIHQWPATLVQPVGSPLSLECTVEGTSNPNLYWYRQAAGRGLQLLFYSVGIGQISSEVPQNLSASRPQDRQFILSSKKLLLSDSGFYLCAWSLGEYGQPQHFGDGTRLSIL.

The CDR3 is CSAGGGTQYF. The CDR3 DNA reads TGCAGCGCCGGGGGGGGGACGCAGTATTTT. The rearrangement links TRBV29-1 to TRBJ2-3; 8 bases agree with TRBD2. This CDR3 contains 10 residues. Germline CDR1 is SQVTM and CDR2 is ANQGSEA. The V and J ends lost 7 bases and 9 bases, in that order; junction bases with no gene match: 3.

The chain employs TRBV6-6 and TRBJ2-7; perhaps TRBD2 as D (6 bases). The CDR3 length is 12 residues. The V and J ends lost 5 bases and 3 bases respectively, with 8 bases between them. The germline gives CDR1 MNHNY, CDR2 SVGAGI (reference sequence). The CDR3 bases are TGTGCCAGCAGTACCGGGGGCTACGAGCAGTACTTC. It encodes CASSTGGYEQYF.

The gene calls are TRBV25-1 and TRBJ1-1, with 7 bases that match TRBD1. This CDR3 spans 12 amino acids. Trimming removed 10 bases from V and 4 bases from J; junction bases left unmatched: 6. The V gene's germline CDR1 is MGHDK and CDR2 SYGVNS. The CDR3, as DNA: TGTGCCACCCAGGGGGTTACCACTGAAGCTTTCTTT. Translated: CATQGVTTEAFF.

The chain links TRBV28 to TRBJ1-1; the D gene is possibly TRBD1 (5 bases). The CDR3 is 12 residues long. The V gene's germline CDR1 is MDHEN and CDR2 SYDVKM. Deletions cut 7 bases from V and 2 bases from J, with 8 bases between. CDR3 loop: CASNGANTEAFF. The CDR3, as DNA: TGTGCCAGCAATGGGGCTAACACTGAAGCTTTCTTT. The full variable domain, completed using reference TRBV28 and TRBJ1-1, is DVKVTQSSRYLVKRTGEKVFLECVQDMDHENMFWYRQDPGLGLRLIYFSYDVKMKEKGDIPEGYSVSREKKERFSLILESASTNQTSMYLCASNGANTEAFFGQGTRLTVV.

The chain employs TRBV5-1 and TRBJ1-4; tentative D call: TRBD1 (6 bases). The CDR3 consists of 16 residues. Germline V gene lookup returns CDR1 SGHRS and CDR2 YFSETQ. The V end lost 0 bases, the J end lost 7 bases, and 16 bases lay between the germline ends. The CDR3 sequence is CASSLGVPGAGEKLFF. In nucleotides, the CDR3 is TGCGCCAGCAGCTTGGGGGTTCCAGGGGCGGGTGAAAAACTGTTTTTT.

This chain uses TRBV30 with TRBJ1-4; D gene ambiguous. CDR1 and CDR2 (germline): GTSNPN, SVGIG (reference sequence). The V and J ends lost 3 bases and 3 bases respectively, with 8 bases between them. This CDR3 has 13 amino acids. This CDR3 is CAWRTWANEKLFF. The DNA for the CDR3 is TGTGCCTGGAGGACATGGGCTAATGAAAAACTGTTTTTT.